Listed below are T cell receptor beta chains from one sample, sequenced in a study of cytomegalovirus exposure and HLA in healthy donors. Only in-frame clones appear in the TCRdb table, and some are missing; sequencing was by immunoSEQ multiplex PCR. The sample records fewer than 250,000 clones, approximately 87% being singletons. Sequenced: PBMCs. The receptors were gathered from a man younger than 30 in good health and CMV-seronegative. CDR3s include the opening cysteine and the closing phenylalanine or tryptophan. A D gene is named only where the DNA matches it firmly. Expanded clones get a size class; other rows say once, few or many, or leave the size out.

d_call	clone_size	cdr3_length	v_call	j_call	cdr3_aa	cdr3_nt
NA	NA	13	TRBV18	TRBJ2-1	CASSPPGFNEQFF	TGTGCCAGCTCACCCCCGGGATTCAATGAGCAGTTCTTC
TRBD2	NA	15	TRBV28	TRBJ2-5	CASSLSGGGQETQYF	TGTGCCAGCAGTTTAAGTGGGGGGGGTCAAGAGACCCAGTACTTC
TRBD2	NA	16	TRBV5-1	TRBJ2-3	CASSLTSGGDTDTQYF	TGCGCCAGCAGCCTCACTAGCGGGGGGGACACAGATACGCAGTATTTT
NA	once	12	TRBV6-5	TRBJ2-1	CASRRYPGEQFF	TGTGCCAGCAGAAGATACCCAGGGGAGCAGTTCTTC
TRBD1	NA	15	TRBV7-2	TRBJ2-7	CASSSPDRGAYEQYF	TGTGCCAGCAGCTCCCCGGACAGGGGTGCCTACGAGCAGTACTTC
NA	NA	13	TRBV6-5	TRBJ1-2	CASSHKQGQGYTF	TGTGCCAGCAGTCACAAACAGGGACAAGGCTACACCTTC
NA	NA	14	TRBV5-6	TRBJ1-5	CASSLQQGYQPQHF	TGTGCCAGCAGCTTGCAGCAGGGGTATCAGCCCCAGCATTTT
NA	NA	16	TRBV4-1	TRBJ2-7	CASSQGQLGVTYEQYF	TGCGCCAGCAGCCAAGGCCAACTAGGTGTTACCTACGAGCAGTACTTC
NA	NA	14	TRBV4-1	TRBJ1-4	CASSPGERNEKLFF	TGCGCCAGCAGCCCAGGGGAAAGGAATGAAAAACTGTTTTTT
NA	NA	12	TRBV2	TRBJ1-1	CASSEGVGRAFF	TGTGCCAGCAGTGAGGGGGTGGGGAGGGCTTTCTTT
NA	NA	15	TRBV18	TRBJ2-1	CASSPRTQDYNEQFF	TGTGCCAGCTCCCCCAGGACACAAGACTACAATGAGCAGTTCTTC
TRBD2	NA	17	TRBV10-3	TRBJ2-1	CAISDQLAADSYNEQFF	TGTGCCATCAGTGATCAACTAGCGGCTGACTCCTACAATGAGCAGTTCTTC
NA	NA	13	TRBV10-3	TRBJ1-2	CAINDVGGLGYTF	TGTGCCATCAACGACGTGGGGGGGTTAGGCTACACCTTC
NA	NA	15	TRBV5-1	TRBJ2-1	CASSLVGGANNEQFF	TGCGCCAGCAGCTTGGTGGGCGGGGCAAACAATGAGCAGTTCTTC
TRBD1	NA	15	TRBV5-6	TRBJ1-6	CASSLEDRVNSPLHF	TGTGCCAGCAGCTTGGAGGACAGGGTAAATTCACCCCTCCACTTT
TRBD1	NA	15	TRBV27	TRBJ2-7	CASSSGGPSSYEQYF	TGTGCCAGCAGTTCAGGGGGCCCGAGCTCCTACGAGCAGTACTTC
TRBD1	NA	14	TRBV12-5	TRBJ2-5	CASGRTGGEETQYF	TGTGCTAGTGGACGTACAGGGGGTGAAGAGACCCAGTACTTC
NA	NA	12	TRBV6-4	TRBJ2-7	CASSDSKRVGYF	TGTGCCAGCAGTGACTCTAAGCGGGTAGGGTACTTC
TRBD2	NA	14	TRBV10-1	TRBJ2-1	CASSEGLALNEQFF	TGCGCCAGCAGTGAGGGACTAGCGCTCAATGAGCAGTTCTTC
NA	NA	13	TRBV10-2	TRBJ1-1	CASSLLFNTEAFF	TGCGCCAGCAGTCTTCTCTTCAACACTGAAGCTTTCTTT
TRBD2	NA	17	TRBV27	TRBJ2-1	CASSLGLAGVPYNEQFF	TGTGCCAGCAGTCTCGGACTAGCGGGAGTACCCTACAATGAGCAGTTCTTC
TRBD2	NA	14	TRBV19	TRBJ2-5	CASSIGGVEETQYF	TGTGCCAGTAGTATCGGGGGGGTGGAAGAGACCCAGTACTTC
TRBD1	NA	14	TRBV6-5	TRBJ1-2	CASRTPSGGHGYTF	TGTGCCAGCAGGACCCCGTCAGGGGGCCATGGCTACACCTTC
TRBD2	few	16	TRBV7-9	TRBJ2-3	CASSFPLAGGTDTQYF	TGTGCCAGCAGCTTTCCCCTAGCGGGGGGAACAGATACGCAGTATTTT
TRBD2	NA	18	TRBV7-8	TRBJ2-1	CASSLIVGGTSGNNEQFF	TGTGCCAGCAGCTTAATTGTCGGCGGGACTAGCGGAAACAATGAGCAGTTCTTC
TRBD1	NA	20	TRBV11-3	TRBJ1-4	CASSPSAQRNRTGNNEKLFF	TGTGCCAGCAGCCCTAGCGCCCAAAGGAACCGGACAGGGAATAATGAAAAACTGTTTTTT
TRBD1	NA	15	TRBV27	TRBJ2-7	CASSSAGTGIYEQYF	TGTGCCAGCAGTTCCGCCGGGACAGGAATCTACGAGCAGTACTTC
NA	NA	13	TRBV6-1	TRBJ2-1	CASCPTSVAEQFF	TGTGCCAGCTGCCCAACTAGTGTCGCTGAGCAGTTCTTC
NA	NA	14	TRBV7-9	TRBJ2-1	CASSPRLGGYEQFF	TGTGCCAGCAGCCCCCGACTAGGAGGCTATGAGCAGTTCTTC